These 8 T cell receptor beta chains share one sample of origin, sequenced in a study of blood T cell repertoires in COVID-19 (dated by TCRdb to between 2020 and 2021). The library came from the immunoSEQ multiplex PCR assay. Entries here come from immuneACCESS through TCRdb and include only in-frame sequences with V and J called. Some clones fail to appear in such tables; in the studies checked, an unresolved V gene covers under half of the shortfall, and the cause of the remainder is unknown. This sample has about 74,000 clones in its table, and roughly 88% of those were observed once. Together, the top ten hold 1% of the sample. Sequenced sample: peripheral blood. The receptor set was obtained from a woman aged 50 to 60 in a cohort sampled during active COVID-19.

This chain uses TRBV19 with TRBJ1-2; no clear D gene. The CDR3 runs to 16 residues. V lost 1 base, J lost 4 bases, and 16 bases lay in between. Per the germline V gene, CDR1 is LNHDA and CDR2 is SQIVND (reference sequence). CDR3 residues: CASSIGAPTSTYGYTF. The CDR3 nucleotides are TGTGCCAGTAGTATAGGGGCGCCGACCTCTACCTATGGCTACACCTTC.

The V and J genes are TRBV7-9 and TRBJ1-1; possible D gene TRBD1, 6 bases. The CDR3 has 15 amino acids. V was clipped by 5 bases and J by 2 bases, with 15 bases between them. Looked up from germline, CDR1 is SEHNR and CDR2 is FQNEAQ (reference sequence). The CDR3 sequence is CASSQARGSNTEAFF. Written as DNA, the CDR3 is TGTGCCAGCAGCCAGGCGAGGGGGTCAAACACTGAAGCTTTCTTT.

This rearrangement joins TRBV18 to TRBJ1-5; D remains ambiguous. The CDR3 runs 14 residues. V was trimmed by 2 bases and J by 4 bases, leaving 9 bases between them. CDR1 KGHSH and CDR2 LQKENI come from the germline V gene. The CDR3 coding sequence is TGTGCCAGCTCACCAGACACCCGTAATCAGCCCCAGCATTTT. Its protein is CASSPDTRNQPQHF.

Regarding this clone: Other DNA sequences of this sample code for an identical CDR3. The chain recombines TRBV28 with TRBJ1-2; unclear D gene. The V and J ends lost 5 bases and 4 bases respectively, with 20 bases between them. Per the germline V gene, CDR1 is MDHEN and CDR2 is SYDVKM. The CDR3 length is 16 residues. The CDR3 coding sequence is TGTGCCAGCAGTCCTCGGACCGGGAGAATAGGCTATGGCTACACCTTC. Its translation is CASSPRTGRIGYGYTF.

The sample holds a few counts of this clone. This chain uses TRBV7-2 with TRBJ1-5; D is unclear. With 2 bases removed from V and 1 base from J, the gap between germline ends came to 9 bases. The CDR3 sequence is 15 residues long. Germline V gives CDR1 SGHTA, CDR2 FQGNSA. CDR3 loop: CASSLSGSSNQPQHF. CDR3 nucleotide sequence: TGTGCCAGCAGCTTATCCGGGTCCAGCAATCAGCCCCAGCATTTT. Based on the CDR3 plus reference TRBV7-2 and TRBJ1-5, the full variable domain is GAGVSQSPSNKVTEKGKDVELRCDPISGHTALYWYRQSLGQGLEFLIYFQGNSAPDKSGLPSDRFSAERTGGSVSTLTIQRTQQEDSAVYLCASSLSGSSNQPQHFGDGTRLSIL.

The chain employs TRBV24-1 and TRBJ2-3, with 10 bases that match TRBD1. Trimming cost V 3 bases and J 5 bases; bases outside gene matches: 16. The CDR3 has 19 amino acids. CDR1 is KGHDR and CDR2 is SFDVKD in the germline V gene. The CDR3 coding sequence is TGTGCCACCAGTGATACTCCGGGACAGGGGCACTCTTTGATAGATACGCAGTATTTT. Its protein is CATSDTPGQGHSLIDTQYF.

This chain uses TRBV19 with TRBJ2-1; 12 bases are shared with TRBD1. Germline CDR1 reads LNHDA; CDR2 reads SQIVND (reference sequence). V gave up 6 bases and J gave up 6 bases; unmatched junction bases: 3. The CDR3 runs 14 residues. The CDR3 protein is CASSPGQGANEQFF. In nucleotides, the CDR3 is TGTGCCAGTAGCCCGGGACAGGGGGCCAATGAGCAGTTCTTC. Based on the CDR3 plus reference TRBV19 and TRBJ2-1, the full variable domain is DGGITQSPKYLFRKEGQNVTLSCEQNLNHDAMYWYRQDPGQGLRLIYYSQIVNDFQKGDIAEGYSVSREKKESFPLTVTSAQKNPTAFYLCASSPGQGANEQFFGPGTRLTVL.

This clone was found once. This sample includes further DNA sequences coding for the same CDR3. The genes are TRBV5-1 and TRBJ1-3, with a weak D call TRBD1 (5 bases). The V end lost 0 bases, the J end lost 2 bases, and 9 bases lay between the germline ends. Germline values: CDR1 SGHRS, CDR2 YFSETQ. The CDR3 sequence is 15 residues long. The CDR3 here is CASSLVAGAGNTIYF. CDR3 nucleotide sequence: TGCGCCAGCAGCTTGGTGGCGGGGGCTGGAAACACCATATATTTT. Based on the CDR3 plus reference TRBV5-1 and TRBJ1-3, the full variable domain is KAGVTQTPRYLIKTRGQQVTLSCSPISGHRSVSWYQQTPGQGLQFLFEYFSETQRNKGNFPGRFSGRQFSNSRSEMNVSTLELGDSALYLCASSLVAGAGNTIYFGEGSWLTVV.